Each of the 31 T cell receptor beta chains below was sequenced from the same sample in a study of cytomegalovirus exposure and HLA in healthy donors. With 60 Vbeta and 13 Jbeta primers, the PCR was carried out. TCRdb's copy holds only in-frame clones and misses some; the assay was immunoSEQ multiplex PCR. The profile shows around 50,000 clones, about 80% of them singletons. The sequencing sample was made of PBMCs. All receptors come from a middle-aged man in good health and CMV-seronegative.

The gene calls are TRBV14 and TRBJ1-6; weak D call: TRBD1 (6 bases). Germline V CDR1 and CDR2: SGHDN, FVKESK. V gave up 6 bases and J gave up 8 bases, with 14 bases separating them. The CDR3 consists of 14 residues. The CDR3 sequence is CASSTGRGDSPLHF. The CDR3 DNA follows: TGTGCCAGCAGTACCGGGAGGGGGGATTCACCCCTCCACTTT. Variable domain in full (rest from reference TRBV14 and TRBJ1-6): EAGVTQFPSHSVIEKGQTVTLRCDPISGHDNLYWYRRVMGKEIKFLLHFVKESKQDESGMPNNRFLAERTGGTYSTLKVQPAELEDSGVYFCASSTGRGDSPLHFGNGTRLTVT.

The V and J genes are TRBV30 and TRBJ2-7; tentatively, D is TRBD2 (6 bases). Trimming took off 3 bases at V and 12 bases at J, with 15 bases between the two ends. This CDR3 comprises 11 residues. Germline V gene sequence: CDR1 GTSNPN, CDR2 SVGIG (reference sequence). The CDR3: CAWRRDSDVYF. The CDR3 region has the DNA TGTGCCTGGAGGAGGGACTCCGACGTGTACTTC.

This chain connects TRBV28 to TRBJ2-5; a possible D gene is TRBD1 (5 bases). Germline assignment: CDR1 MDHEN and CDR2 SYDVKM. The CDR3 is 14 residues long. V lost 5 bases to trimming and J lost 5 bases, with 15 bases between them. CDR3 protein: CASSPRWGRETQYF. CDR3 sequence (DNA): TGTGCCAGCAGTCCCAGATGGGGCCGGGAGACCCAGTACTTC.

The chain recombines TRBV11-2 with TRBJ2-3; D is uncertain. Trimming removed 5 bases from V and 2 bases from J, with 8 bases in between. Germline CDR1 is SGHAT and CDR2 is FQNNGV. The CDR3 runs 13 residues. The CDR3 sequence is CASSHSHTDTQYF. CDR3 DNA: TGTGCCAGCAGCCACAGCCACACAGATACGCAGTATTTT. Filled out from reference TRBV11-2 and TRBJ2-3, the complete variable domain reads EAGVAQSPRYKIIEKRQSVAFWCNPISGHATLYWYQQILGQGPKLLIQFQNNGVVDDSQLPKDRFSAERLKGVDSTLKIQPAKLEDSAVYLCASSHSHTDTQYFGPGTRLTVL.

This rearrangement joins TRBV23-1 to TRBJ1-2; D is possibly TRBD1 (5 bases). TRBV23-1 qualifies as an ORF whose function is uncertain. Trimming took off 0 bases at V and 3 bases at J, with 14 bases between the two ends. This CDR3 is 16 amino acids long. The CDR3 nucleotides are TGCGCCAGCAGTCAATCGAGCACGGGACTATACTATGGCTACACCTTC. Residues: CASSQSSTGLYYGYTF.

The chain links TRBV6-1 to TRBJ1-1, with a possible D match to TRBD1 (5 bases). V was clipped by 5 bases and J by 1 base, with 8 bases between them. CDR3 size: 13 residues. The germline V gene has CDR1 MNHNS and CDR2 SASEGT. Here the CDR3 DNA reads TGTGCCAGCAGTCCTACAGGGAACACTGAAGCTTTCTTT. Translated: CASSPTGNTEAFF.

The genes are TRBV13 and TRBJ2-2; D perhaps matches TRBD2 (5 bases). The CDR3 length is 14 residues. Trimming stripped 1 base from V and 6 bases from J, with 9 bases between. Germline V CDR1 and CDR2: PRHDT, FYEKMQ (reference sequence). This chain's CDR3 is CASSLVGSPGELFF. CDR3 nucleotides: TGTGCCAGCAGCTTAGTTGGGAGTCCCGGGGAGCTGTTTTTT.

The chain recombines TRBV7-9 with TRBJ2-7; tentative D call: TRBD1 (5 bases). The germline V gene has CDR1 SEHNR and CDR2 FQNEAQ (reference sequence). The CDR3 runs 15 residues. Between the trimmed V and J ends, which lost 1 base and 4 bases, there was a span of 14 bases. In DNA form, the CDR3 reads TGTGCCAGCAGCTTAGTCGGCTCGACAGAGTACGAGCAGTACTTC. It is translated as CASSLVGSTEYEQYF.

The chain employs TRBV7-9 and TRBJ1-2, with 7 bases aligning to TRBD1. Losses at the gene ends were 5 bases for V and 6 bases for J; bases not matched to a gene: 15. The CDR3 loop spans 16 amino acids. Germline CDR1 reads SEHNR; CDR2 reads FQNEAQ (reference sequence). The CDR3 loop is CASSRMGQKASNGYTF. DNA of the CDR3: TGTGCCAGCAGCCGGATGGGACAGAAAGCTTCAAATGGCTACACCTTC. The full variable domain, its missing parts supplied by reference TRBV7-9 and TRBJ1-2, is DTGVSQNPRHKITKRGQNVTFRCDPISEHNRLYWYRQTLGQGPEFLTYFQNEAQLEKSRLLSDRFSAERPKGSFSTLEIQRTEQGDSAMYLCASSRMGQKASNGYTFGSGTRLTVV.

This clone was counted only a few times. The chain is built from TRBV10-3 and TRBJ1-4; D is unclear. This CDR3 is built from 13 residues. Germline values: CDR1 ENHRY, CDR2 SYGVKD. V was cut by 3 bases and J by 5 bases, with 7 bases left in between. The CDR3 nucleotides read TGTGCCATCAGTGACAGACTCAATGAAAAACTGTTTTTT. It is translated as CAISDRLNEKLFF.

The chain combines TRBV4-3 with TRBJ2-3; TRBD2 matches at 11 bases. The CDR3 is 17 amino acids. With 1 base clipped from V and 4 bases from J, the junction kept 7 bases outside the gene matches. Germline V lookup: CDR1 LGHNA, CDR2 YSLEER. This CDR3 reads CASSQAGGLADSDTQYF. CDR3 nucleotide sequence: TGCGCCAGCAGCCAAGCGGGGGGACTAGCGGACTCAGATACGCAGTATTTT.

V and J are TRBV6-6 and TRBJ2-1; D is possibly TRBD1 (6 bases). The germline CDR1 and CDR2 sequences are MNHNY and SVGAGI (reference sequence). CDR3 length: 15 amino acids. V dropped 7 bases and J dropped 10 bases, with 23 bases sitting between them. The CDR3 protein is CASTPVSGLRGEQFF. The CDR3 region has the DNA TGTGCCAGCACCCCGGTTTCGGGGCTAAGGGGGGAGCAGTTCTTC.

The rearrangement joins TRBV29-1 to TRBJ1-1; D remains unclear. Germline CDR1 reads SQVTM; CDR2 reads ANQGSEA. This CDR3 has 14 amino acids. V shed 2 bases and J shed 4 bases, with 14 bases lying between them. For the CDR3, the DNA is TGCAGCGTTGAACCGCGGGCCGGTGGCACTGAAGCTTTCTTT. Its protein product is CSVEPRAGGTEAFF.

The gene calls are TRBV6-5 and TRBJ1-1; TRBD1 matches at 7 bases. CDR1 is MNHEY, CDR2 SVGAGI, per germline. The J segment lost 8 bases and the V segment lost 6 bases, leaving 12 bases of the junction unmatched. The CDR3 runs 14 residues. CDR3 nucleotides: TGTGCCAGCAGGCGATCCGGGACAGATCCCGAAGCTTTCTTT. Protein sequence: CASRRSGTDPEAFF.

The chain carries TRBV7-8 and TRBJ1-5; D perhaps matches TRBD1 (6 bases). CDR3 length equals 18 residues. Germline lookup yields CDR1 SGHVS and CDR2 FQNEAQ. V lost 3 bases and J 4 bases, leaving 22 bases between the germline ends. Written as DNA, the CDR3 is TGTGCCAGCAGCTTTTCTGATCGTAGGGGCAGGGGTAATCAGCCCCAGCATTTT. Translated: CASSFSDRRGRGNQPQHF.

This clone was observed a few times. The chain uses TRBV6-1 and TRBJ2-7; 7 bases match TRBD1. The germline gives CDR1 MNHNS, CDR2 SASEGT. This CDR3 region has 15 residues. The ends lost 1 base at V and 4 bases at J; junction bases unmatched: 7. CDR3 residues: CASSEGQGRVYEQYF. In DNA form, the CDR3 reads TGTGCCAGCAGTGAAGGACAGGGAAGGGTGTACGAGCAGTACTTC.

The rearrangement joins TRBV2 to TRBJ1-1; D may be TRBD1 (5 bases). Trimming stripped 8 bases from V and 0 bases from J, with 13 bases between. Germline values: CDR1 SNHLY, CDR2 FYNNEI. The CDR3 has 14 amino acids. CDR3 loop: CASQGGVVNTEAFF. The CDR3 nucleotides read TGTGCCAGCCAGGGTGGGGTTGTGAACACTGAAGCTTTCTTT.

The chain has TRBV19 and TRBJ2-3, with 8 nucleotides matching TRBD1. V shed 4 bases and J 4 bases; nucleotides not matched to a gene: 10. The germline CDR1 and CDR2 sequences are LNHDA and SQIVND (reference sequence). The CDR3 totals 16 residues. The CDR3 protein is CASSRGTGQGADTQYF. The CDR3 DNA follows: TGTGCCAGTAGTAGAGGGACAGGTCAAGGAGCAGATACGCAGTATTTT.

The V and J genes are TRBV7-9 and TRBJ2-1; 8 bases line up with TRBD1. This CDR3 has 12 residues. Germline loops: CDR1 SEHNR, CDR2 FQNEAQ (reference sequence). With 1 base clipped from V and 12 bases from J, the junction kept 2 bases outside the gene matches. The DNA for the CDR3 is TGTGCCAGCAGCTTAGAAGGACAGGGGCAGTTCTTC. Amino acids: CASSLEGQGQFF. Variable domain in full (rest from reference TRBV7-9 and TRBJ2-1): DTGVSQNPRHKITKRGQNVTFRCDPISEHNRLYWYRQTLGQGPEFLTYFQNEAQLEKSRLLSDRFSAERPKGSFSTLEIQRTEQGDSAMYLCASSLEGQGQFFGPGTRLTVL.

This clone was observed once. V usage is TRBV5-6 and J usage is TRBJ2-5; D is possibly TRBD1 (5 bases). The CDR3 has 13 residues. V lost 4 bases and J 1 base, leaving 8 bases between the germline ends. Germline V gene data show CDR1 as SGHDT and CDR2 as YYEEEE. CDR3 in amino acids: CASSKTVQETQYF. DNA for the CDR3: TGTGCCAGCAGCAAGACAGTCCAAGAGACCCAGTACTTC.

The chain joins TRBV28 to TRBJ1-5; D is unclear. The length of the CDR3 is 13 residues. Trimming shortened V by 8 bases and J by 3 bases, and 11 bases separated the two germline ends. CDR1 and CDR2 from the germline V gene are MDHEN and SYDVKM. CDR3 loop: CASLGRSNQPQHF. CDR3 DNA: TGTGCCAGCCTGGGGAGGTCCAATCAGCCCCAGCATTTT.

The chain joins TRBV7-2 to TRBJ2-5; 12 bases map to TRBD2. Germline CDR1 SGHTA, CDR2 FQGNSA. This CDR3 comprises 18 residues. The junction had 12 bases not matched to a gene; V was cut back by 0 bases and J by 7 bases. The CDR3 loop reads CASSLAILAGGGRGTQYF. In DNA form, the CDR3 reads TGTGCCAGCAGCTTAGCTATACTAGCGGGGGGTGGCAGGGGGACCCAGTACTTC.

In its sample, this clone was seen a few times. The V and J genes are TRBV28 and TRBJ1-1, with D perhaps TRBD1 (5 bases). V was pared by 7 bases and J by 0 bases, with 15 bases between. This CDR3 contains 15 residues. Germline V gives CDR1 MDHEN, CDR2 SYDVKM. In DNA form, the CDR3 reads TGTGCCAGCACCCCGACAGTAAGGATGAACACTGAAGCTTTCTTT. Encoded protein: CASTPTVRMNTEAFF. The whole variable domain, remainder taken from reference TRBV28 and TRBJ1-1, is DVKVTQSSRYLVKRTGEKVFLECVQDMDHENMFWYRQDPGLGLRLIYFSYDVKMKEKGDIPEGYSVSREKKERFSLILESASTNQTSMYLCASTPTVRMNTEAFFGQGTRLTVV.

In its sample, this clone is large. V usage is TRBV6-5 and J usage is TRBJ1-2; possible D gene TRBD1, 5 bases. Germline V CDR1 and CDR2: MNHEY, SVGAGI. V was clipped by 2 bases and J by 8 bases, with 18 bases between them. This CDR3 is built from 15 residues. The CDR3 DNA sequence: TGTGCCAGCAGTTACCATATAGACAGATTGGGCGGCTACACCTTC. Protein: CASSYHIDRLGGYTF.

The V call is TRBV27, the J call TRBJ1-1, with 11 nucleotides matching TRBD1. V gave up 6 bases and J gave up 9 bases; unmatched junction bases: 6. The length of the CDR3 is 13 residues. CDR1 is MNHEY and CDR2 is SMNVEV in the germline V gene (reference sequence). The CDR3 DNA is TGTGCCAGCAGCGACTCGGACAGGGGGCAAGCTTTCTTT. This translates into CASSDSDRGQAFF.

The CDR3 region is CASSYSQGLQETQYF. The CDR3 DNA is TGTGCCAGCAGTTACTCGCAGGGCCTCCAAGAGACCCAGTACTTC. The rearrangement joins TRBV6-5 to TRBJ2-5; D possibly corresponds to TRBD1 (5 bases). Between the trimmed V and J ends, which lost 0 bases and 1 base, there was a span of 9 bases. The CDR3 totals 15 residues. The germline V gene encodes CDR1 MNHEY and CDR2 SVGAGI.

This sequence joins TRBV5-1 and TRBJ1-5, with D unresolved. The CDR3 runs to 15 residues. Trimming cost V 0 bases and J 2 bases, with 9 bases left between them. Germline V gives CDR1 SGHRS, CDR2 YFSETQ. The CDR3 protein is CASSLDSLGNQPQHF. In DNA, the CDR3 is TGCGCCAGCAGCTTGGACAGTTTGGGCAATCAGCCCCAGCATTTT.

Here the CDR3 DNA reads TGTGCCAGCAGCTTTACAGGGGGCAAAGAAAAACTGTTTTTT. Translating gives CASSFTGGKEKLFF. The V and J genes are TRBV14 and TRBJ1-4; 9 nucleotides line up with TRBD1. Germline V gene lookup returns CDR1 SGHDN and CDR2 FVKESK. This CDR3 spans 14 amino acids. The junction had 6 bases not matched to a gene; V was cut back by 5 bases and J by 8 bases.

This chain links TRBV6-5 with TRBJ1-1; TRBD1 matches at 12 bases. From germline, CDR1 is MNHEY and CDR2 SVGAGI. J gave up 6 bases and V 2 bases, and 4 bases lay outside the gene matches. This CDR3 region has 15 residues. CDR3 loop: CASSYGTGGAAEAFF. Written as DNA, the CDR3 is TGTGCCAGCAGTTACGGGACAGGGGGCGCAGCTGAAGCTTTCTTT.

In DNA form, the CDR3 reads TGTGCCAGTAGTATTGGTCTTACAGGTTCCTATGGCTACACCTTC. This encodes CASSIGLTGSYGYTF. The chain links TRBV19 to TRBJ1-2, with D possibly matching TRBD1 (5 bases). Germline V gives CDR1 LNHDA, CDR2 SQIVND (reference sequence). The CDR3 is 15 amino acids. V was clipped by 3 bases and J by 4 bases, with 15 bases between them.

The chain links TRBV30 to TRBJ2-2; weak D call: TRBD2 (6 bases). CDR1 GTSNPN and CDR2 SVGIG come from the germline V gene (reference sequence). There are 14 residues in the CDR3. V was shortened by 4 bases and J by 2 bases, with 11 bases between the two germline ends. As DNA, the CDR3 is TGTGCCTGGAACCGGGGGAGTAACACCGGGGAGCTGTTTTTT. Its translation is CAWNRGSNTGELFF.